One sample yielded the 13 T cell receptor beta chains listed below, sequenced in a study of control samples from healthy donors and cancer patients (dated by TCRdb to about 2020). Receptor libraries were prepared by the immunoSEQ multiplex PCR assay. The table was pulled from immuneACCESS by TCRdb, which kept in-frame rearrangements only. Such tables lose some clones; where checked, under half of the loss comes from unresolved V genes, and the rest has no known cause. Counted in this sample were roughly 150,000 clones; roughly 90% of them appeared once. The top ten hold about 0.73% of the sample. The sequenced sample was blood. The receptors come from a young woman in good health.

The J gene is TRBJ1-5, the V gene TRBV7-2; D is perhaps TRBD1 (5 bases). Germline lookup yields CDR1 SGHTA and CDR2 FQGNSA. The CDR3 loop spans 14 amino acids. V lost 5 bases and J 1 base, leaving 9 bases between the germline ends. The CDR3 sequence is CASSLQGSNQPQHF. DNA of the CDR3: TGTGCCAGCAGCCTCCAGGGAAGCAATCAGCCCCAGCATTTT.

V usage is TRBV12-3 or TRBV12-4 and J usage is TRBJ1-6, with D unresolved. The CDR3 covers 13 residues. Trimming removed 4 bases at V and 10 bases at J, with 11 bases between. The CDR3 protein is CASSYLGGSPLHF. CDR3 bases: TGTGCCAGCAGTTACTTGGGAGGGTCACCCCTCCACTTT.

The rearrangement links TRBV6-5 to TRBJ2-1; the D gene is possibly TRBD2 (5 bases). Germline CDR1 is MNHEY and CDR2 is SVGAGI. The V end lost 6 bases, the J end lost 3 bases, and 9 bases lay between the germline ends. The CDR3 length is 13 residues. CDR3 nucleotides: TGTGCCAGCAGCCCCGGGATCTACAATGAGCAGTTCTTC. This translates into CASSPGIYNEQFF.

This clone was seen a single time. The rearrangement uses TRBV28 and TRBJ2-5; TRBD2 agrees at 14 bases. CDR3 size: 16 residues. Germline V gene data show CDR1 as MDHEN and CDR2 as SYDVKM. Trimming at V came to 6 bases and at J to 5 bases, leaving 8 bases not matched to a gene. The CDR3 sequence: CASRRLRTSGGETQYF. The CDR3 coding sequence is TGTGCCAGCAGACGATTAAGGACTAGCGGGGGGGAGACCCAGTACTTC.

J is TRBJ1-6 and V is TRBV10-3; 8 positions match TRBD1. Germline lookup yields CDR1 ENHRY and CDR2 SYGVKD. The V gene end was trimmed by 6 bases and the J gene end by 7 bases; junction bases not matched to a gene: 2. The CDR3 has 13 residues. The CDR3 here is CAIRDRDNSPLHF. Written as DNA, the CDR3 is TGTGCCATCAGGGACAGGGACAATTCACCCCTCCACTTT.

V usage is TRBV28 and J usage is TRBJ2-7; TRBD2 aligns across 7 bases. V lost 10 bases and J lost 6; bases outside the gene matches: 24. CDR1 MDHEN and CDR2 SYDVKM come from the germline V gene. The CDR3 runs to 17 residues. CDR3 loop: CAIYLYQRGSRRVEQYF. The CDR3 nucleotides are TGTGCCATCTACCTTTATCAGCGGGGCTCCCGCCGGGTCGAGCAGTACTTC.

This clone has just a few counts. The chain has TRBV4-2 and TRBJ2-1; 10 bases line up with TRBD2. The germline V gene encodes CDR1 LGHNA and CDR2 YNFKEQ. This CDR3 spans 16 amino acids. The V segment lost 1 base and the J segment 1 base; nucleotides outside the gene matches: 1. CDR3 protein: CASSQGTSGSYNEQFF. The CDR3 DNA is TGTGCCAGCAGCCAAGGGACTAGCGGTTCCTACAATGAGCAGTTCTTC.

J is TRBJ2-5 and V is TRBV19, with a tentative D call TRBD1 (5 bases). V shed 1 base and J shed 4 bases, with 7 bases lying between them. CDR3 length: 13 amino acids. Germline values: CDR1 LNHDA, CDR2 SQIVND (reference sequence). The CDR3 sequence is CASSIGGAETQYF. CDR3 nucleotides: TGTGCCAGTAGTATAGGGGGCGCAGAGACCCAGTACTTC.

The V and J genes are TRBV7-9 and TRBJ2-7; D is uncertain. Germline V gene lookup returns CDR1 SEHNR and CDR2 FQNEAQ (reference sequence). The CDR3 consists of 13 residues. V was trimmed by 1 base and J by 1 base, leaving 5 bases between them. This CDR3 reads CASSLGVSYEQYF. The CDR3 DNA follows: TGTGCCAGCAGCTTAGGGGTTTCCTACGAGCAGTACTTC. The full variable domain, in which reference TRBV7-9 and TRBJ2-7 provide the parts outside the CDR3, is DTGVSQNPRHKITKRGQNVTFRCDPISEHNRLYWYRQTLGQGPEFLTYFQNEAQLEKSRLLSDRFSAERPKGSFSTLEIQRTEQGDSAMYLCASSLGVSYEQYFGPGTRLTVT.

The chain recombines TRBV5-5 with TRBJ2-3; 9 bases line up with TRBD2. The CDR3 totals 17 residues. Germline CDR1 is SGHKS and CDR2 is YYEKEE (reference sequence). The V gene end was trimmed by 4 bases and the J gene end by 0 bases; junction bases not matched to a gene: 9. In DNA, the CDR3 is TGTGCCAGCAGCCGGCCCCGACTAGCGGAGAGCACAGATACGCAGTATTTT. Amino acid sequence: CASSRPRLAESTDTQYF.

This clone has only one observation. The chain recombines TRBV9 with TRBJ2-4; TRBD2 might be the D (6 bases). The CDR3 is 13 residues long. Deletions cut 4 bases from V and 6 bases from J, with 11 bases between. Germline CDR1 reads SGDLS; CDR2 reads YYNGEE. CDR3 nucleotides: TGTGCCAGCAGCACCGGGACTCCAAACATTCAGTACTTC. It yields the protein CASSTGTPNIQYF. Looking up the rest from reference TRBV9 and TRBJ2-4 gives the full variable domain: DSGVTQTPKHLITATGQRVTLRCSPRSGDLSVYWYQQSLDQGLQFLIQYYNGEERAKGNILERFSAQQFPDLHSELNLSSLELGDSALYFCASSTGTPNIQYFGAGTRLSVL.

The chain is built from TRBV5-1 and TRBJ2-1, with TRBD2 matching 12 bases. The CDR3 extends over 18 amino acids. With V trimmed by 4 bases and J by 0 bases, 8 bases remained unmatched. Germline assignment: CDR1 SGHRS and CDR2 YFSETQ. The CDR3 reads CASSPLAGGFSSYNEQFF. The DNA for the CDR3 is TGCGCCAGCAGCCCCCTAGCGGGAGGGTTTAGCTCCTACAATGAGCAGTTCTTC. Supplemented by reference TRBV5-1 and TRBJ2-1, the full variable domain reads KAGVTQTPRYLIKTRGQQVTLSCSPISGHRSVSWYQQTPGQGLQFLFEYFSETQRNKGNFPGRFSGRQFSNSRSEMNVSTLELGDSALYLCASSPLAGGFSSYNEQFFGPGTRLTVL.

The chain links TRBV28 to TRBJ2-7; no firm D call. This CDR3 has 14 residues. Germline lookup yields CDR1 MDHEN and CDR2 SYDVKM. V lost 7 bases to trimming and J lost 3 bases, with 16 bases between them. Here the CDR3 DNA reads TGTGCCAGCACCCCTTCTTCGGTCCTCTACGAGCAGTACTTC. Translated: CASTPSSVLYEQYF.